The clone carrying this TCR beta chain was seen a single time. The antigen is unknown. Study donors comprised healthy, HIV-negative adults devoid of recent acute infection or vaccination. Sequencing used immunoSEQ multiplex PCR; TCRdb keeps in-frame clones, though not all of them. The data contain about 2.3 million clones, around 92% of them singletons. The source of the sample is a study of shared clonotypes between healthy human individuals. Study-wide findings and caveats: Across a handful of donors, naive CD4 shared roughly 5%, naive CD8 around 3.8%, memory CD4 over 2%, memory CD8 about 0.4%.

Germline CDR1 and CDR2: SGHTS and YDEGEE. The CDR3 has 13 residues. V dropped 0 bases and J dropped 3 bases, with 4 bases sitting between them. This TCR was sampled from a young man in good health. Some clones in this sample may be carry-over from other donors' samples. The specimen sequenced was naive CD4+ T cells from PBMCs. The subset denotes: CD45RA+ positively selected. The V gene is TRBV5-8, the J gene TRBJ2-1, with no clear D. CDR3 loop: CASSLGLYNEQFF. The CDR3 bases are TGTGCCAGCAGCTTGGGTCTCTACAATGAGCAGTTCTTC.